The 30 T cell receptor beta chains in this list originate from one sample, sequenced in a study of cytomegalovirus exposure and HLA in healthy donors. 13 Jbeta primers and 60 Vbeta primers were used for the PCR. The protocol was immunoSEQ multiplex PCR, while the TCRdb copy is restricted to in-frame clones and leaves out a portion. There are fewer than 200,000 clones in the sample; around 81% occur only once, and more than 5.5% lies in the top ten. Input material: PBMCs. The receptors were sampled from a man in his forties in good health and CMV-seronegative.

This sequence joins TRBV18 and TRBJ1-1; perhaps TRBD1 as D (6 bases). Germline-derived CDR1 and CDR2 are KGHSH and LQKENI. Trimming pared 6 bases from V and 4 bases from J, leaving 15 bases between. The CDR3 is 14 residues long. CDR3 sequence (DNA): TGTGCCAGCTCCCGGAGCGGGGGCTTCACTGAAGCTTTCTTT. It translates to CASSRSGGFTEAFF.

This chain links TRBV6-1 with TRBJ1-4, with 7 nucleotides matching TRBD1. The CDR3 is 14 residues long. Germline values: CDR1 MNHNS, CDR2 SASEGT. V dropped 6 bases and J dropped 7; count of bases not matched to a gene: 8. Here the CDR3 reads CASSHRGQSEKLFF. CDR3 sequence (DNA): TGTGCCAGCAGCCACAGGGGACAAAGTGAAAAACTGTTTTTT.

This clone appeared a few times. The chain is built from TRBV6-5 and TRBJ2-7; D gene unclear. Germline-derived CDR1 and CDR2 are MNHEY and SVGAGI. Trimming removed 4 bases at V and 4 bases at J, with 5 bases between. CDR3 length: 11 residues. The CDR3 sequence: CASSSEYEQYF. The CDR3 nucleotides are TGTGCCAGCAGTTCCGAGTACGAGCAGTACTTC.

The chain recombines TRBV18 with TRBJ2-2; 7 positions match TRBD2. J was trimmed by 0 bases and V by 2 bases; bases with no gene match: 12. The germline CDR1 and CDR2 sequences are KGHSH and LQKENI. The CDR3 runs to 19 residues. For the CDR3, the DNA is TGTGCCAGCTCACCATTATGGCGGGGGTCAATCGCGAACACCGGGGAGCTGTTTTTT. As protein: CASSPLWRGSIANTGELFF.

V usage is TRBV12-5 and J usage is TRBJ2-1, with D possibly TRBD2 on 7 matching bases. This CDR3 has 15 amino acids. V lost 8 bases, J lost 4 bases, and 18 bases lay in between. From germline, CDR1 is LGHNT and CDR2 FRNRAP. Here the CDR3 reads CASNLGAGDYNEQFF. The CDR3 nucleotides read TGTGCTAGTAACCTGGGGGCGGGAGATTACAATGAGCAGTTCTTC.

The rearrangement links TRBV6-5 to TRBJ2-5; 13 bases agree with TRBD2. The CDR3 totals 14 residues. Trimming took 5 bases from V and 5 from J; bases not matched to a gene: 2. Germline loops: CDR1 MNHEY, CDR2 SVGAGI. CDR3 nucleotide sequence: TGTGCCAGCAGTACGACTAGCGGGGGGGAGACCCAGTACTTC. It encodes CASSTTSGGETQYF.

This clone appeared a single time. The chain joins TRBV5-1 to TRBJ2-3; a possible D gene is TRBD1 (6 bases). Trimming cost V 2 bases and J 5 bases, with 9 bases left between them. Germline CDR1 SGHRS, CDR2 YFSETQ. The CDR3 totals 13 residues. The CDR3 spells CASSFTRGDTQYF. The CDR3, as DNA: TGCGCCAGCAGCTTTACCAGGGGAGATACGCAGTATTTT.

The V gene is TRBV7-9, the J gene TRBJ1-1, with 9 bases identical to TRBD1. The CDR3 runs 18 residues. V shed 5 bases, J shed 2 bases, and the junction held 15 bases outside the gene matches. Germline CDR1 SEHNR, CDR2 FQNEAQ (reference sequence). The CDR3 here is CASSPRLGTGSPNTEAFF. As DNA, the CDR3 is TGTGCCAGCAGCCCCCGCTTGGGGACAGGGTCCCCTAACACTGAAGCTTTCTTT.

The chain combines TRBV7-9 with TRBJ1-2, with 11 bases that match TRBD1. Losses at the gene ends were 5 bases for V and 8 bases for J; bases not matched to a gene: 4. Looked up from germline, CDR1 is SEHNR and CDR2 is FQNEAQ (reference sequence). There are 13 residues in the CDR3. The DNA for the CDR3 is TGTGCCAGCAGCGACTGGACAGGGGGCGGCTACACCTTC. It translates to CASSDWTGGGYTF.

This rearrangement joins TRBV6-1 to TRBJ2-7; D might be TRBD1 (6 bases). The CDR3 has 16 residues. Germline loops: CDR1 MNHNS, CDR2 SASEGT. The V end was cut by 0 bases, the J end by 2 bases, with 14 bases between. CDR3 nucleotide sequence: TGTGCCAGCAGTGAAGCGGACAGCCCTCTAGCCTACGAGCAGTACTTC. Protein product: CASSEADSPLAYEQYF.

The chain couples TRBV6-5 to TRBJ2-5; 13 bases line up with TRBD2. With the DNA end fitting TRBJ2-7 better, the J assignment may be wrong. Germline lookup yields CDR1 MNHEY and CDR2 SVGAGI. The CDR3 has 15 amino acids. CDR3 coding DNA: TGTGCCAGCAGCACTAGCGGGGGGGCCCCCCACGAGCAGTACTTC. This codes for CASSTSGGAPHEQYF.

The chain carries TRBV7-3 and TRBJ2-1; TRBD2 agrees at 12 bases. With 2 bases clipped from V and 6 bases from J, the junction kept 14 bases outside the gene matches. Germline-derived CDR1 and CDR2 are SGHTA and FQGTGA. The CDR3 extends over 19 amino acids. CDR3 protein: CASSLVFSGLAGGSNEQFF. The CDR3 bases are TGTGCCAGCAGCTTAGTATTTAGTGGGCTAGCGGGAGGGAGCAATGAGCAGTTCTTC.

The gene calls are TRBV19 and TRBJ1-3, with D maybe TRBD1 (6 bases). This CDR3 spans 14 amino acids. The germline V gene encodes CDR1 LNHDA and CDR2 SQIVND (reference sequence). V lost 9 bases and J 0 bases, leaving 12 bases between the germline ends. Written as DNA, the CDR3 is TGTGCCAGCGACACAGGGTCCTCTGGAAACACCATATATTTT. Amino acid sequence: CASDTGSSGNTIYF.

This clone was counted a few times. This chain links TRBV2 with TRBJ2-1, with 15 bases fitting TRBD2. Germline CDR1 is SNHLY and CDR2 is FYNNEI. Trimming cost V 7 bases and J 7 bases; bases outside gene matches: 8. This CDR3 has 16 residues. The CDR3 spells CASIRTSGGAGNEQFF. CDR3 nucleotide sequence: TGTGCCAGCATTCGGACTAGCGGGGGGGCGGGGAATGAGCAGTTCTTC.

The chain has TRBV5-1 and TRBJ2-7; a possible D gene is TRBD2 (7 bases). Germline V gene data show CDR1 as SGHRS and CDR2 as YFSETQ. Trimming stripped 4 bases from V and 5 bases from J, with 10 bases between. CDR3 size: 12 residues. The CDR3: CASSPGGDEQYF. CDR3 in DNA: TGCGCCAGCAGCCCGGGGGGCGACGAGCAGTACTTC.

V usage is TRBV19 and J usage is TRBJ2-1; TRBD2 matches 11 bases. This CDR3 has 16 residues. Germline CDR1 and CDR2: LNHDA and SQIVND (reference sequence). The ends lost 2 bases at V and 7 bases at J; junction bases unmatched: 7. The CDR3 coding sequence is TGTGCCAGTAGTATATCCCCGGGACTAGCGGTTAATGAGCAGTTCTTC. Its protein is CASSISPGLAVNEQFF.

As to this clone: Other DNA sequences from this sample encode an identical CDR3 as well. The chain uses TRBV5-1 and TRBJ1-4; unclear D gene. From germline, CDR1 is SGHRS and CDR2 YFSETQ. Trimming removed 0 bases at V and 8 bases at J, with 11 bases between. The CDR3 loop spans 14 amino acids. CDR3 in amino acids: CASSLEGGEEKLFF. CDR3 nucleotide sequence: TGCGCCAGCAGCTTGGAGGGCGGGGAGGAAAAACTGTTTTTT.

This clone came up once. This chain joins TRBV10-1 and TRBJ2-3; 11 bases line up with TRBD1. Germline values: CDR1 WNHNN, CDR2 SYGVQD (reference sequence). The CDR3 totals 19 residues. V dropped 2 bases and J dropped 4; count of bases not matched to a gene: 14. CDR3 amino acids: CASSEPIRGGQGASDTQYF. Here the CDR3 DNA reads TGCGCCAGCAGTGAGCCCATTCGAGGCGGACAGGGGGCTTCAGATACGCAGTATTTT.

V and J are TRBV4-1 and TRBJ2-2; D is unresolved. Trimming took off 0 bases at V and 0 bases at J, with 5 bases between the two ends. Germline CDR1 reads MGHRA; CDR2 reads YSYEKL. The CDR3 consists of 15 residues. For the CDR3, the DNA is TGCGCCAGCAGCCAAGATCTTGCGAACACCGGGGAGCTGTTTTTT. Translating it yields CASSQDLANTGELFF.

The chain is built from TRBV7-3 and TRBJ2-1, with 13 positions matching TRBD2. J lost 8 bases, V lost 5 bases, and 6 bases had no gene match. Germline CDR1 reads SGHTA; CDR2 reads FQGTGA. This CDR3 is 15 amino acids long. CDR3 nucleotide sequence: TGTGCCAGCAGCACAGGACTAGCGGGAGTTGATGAGCAGTTCTTC. The encoded protein is CASSTGLAGVDEQFF.

The V call is TRBV6-6, the J call TRBJ2-3; 7 nucleotides agree with TRBD1. The CDR3 runs 16 residues. V gave up 7 bases and J gave up 2 bases; unmatched junction bases: 12. Germline CDR1 is MNHNY and CDR2 is SVGAGI (reference sequence). CDR3 DNA sequence: TGTGCCAGCACAGCCCACAGGGGATTTACCACAGATACGCAGTATTTT. It translates to CASTAHRGFTTDTQYF.

The chain carries TRBV5-6 and TRBJ1-2, with TRBD1 matching over 7 bases. The germline V gene encodes CDR1 SGHDT and CDR2 YYEEEE. The ends lost 4 bases at V and 8 bases at J; junction bases unmatched: 11. The CDR3 runs to 14 residues. This CDR3 reads CASSQPDRAYGYTF. The CDR3 coding sequence is TGTGCCAGCAGCCAACCTGACAGGGCTTACGGCTACACCTTC.

The chain is built from TRBV7-2 and TRBJ1-2; no reliable D call. Trimming pared 5 bases from V and 4 bases from J, leaving 11 bases between. CDR1 is SGHTA and CDR2 is FQGNSA in the germline V gene. This CDR3 region has 13 residues. In DNA, the CDR3 is TGTGCCAGCAGCCCCACAGAAGGCTATGGCTACACCTTC. Translating it yields CASSPTEGYGYTF.

The table lists this clone with a few counts. V usage is TRBV9 and J usage is TRBJ2-7; D remains ambiguous. The CDR3 length is 12 residues. The V gene lost 3 bases and the J gene lost 3 bases, with 7 bases spanning the gap. The germline V gene encodes CDR1 SGDLS and CDR2 YYNGEE. As DNA, the CDR3 is TGTGCCAGCAGCGGACACGGCTACGAGCAGTACTTC. It encodes CASSGHGYEQYF.

The chain couples TRBV6-4 to TRBJ2-2, with D possibly matching TRBD1 (6 bases). The CDR3 extends over 16 amino acids. The ends were cut back, 3 bases at V and 0 bases at J, with 11 bases in the middle. Germline CDR1 MRHNA, CDR2 SNTAGT. The CDR3 region is CASSERTVANTGELFF. The CDR3 DNA is TGTGCCAGCAGTGAGCGGACAGTCGCGAACACCGGGGAGCTGTTTTTT.

In its sample, this clone was seen a few times. The V call is TRBV6-1, the J call TRBJ1-5; 7 positions match TRBD1. CDR3 length equals 18 residues. The ends lost 4 bases at V and 0 bases at J; junction bases unmatched: 12. Germline V gives CDR1 MNHNS, CDR2 SASEGT. The CDR3, as DNA: TGTGCCAGCAGTGCTAGACAGGGACCCATATATAGCAATCAGCCCCAGCATTTT. Translation: CASSARQGPIYSNQPQHF.

This clone was recorded only once. CDR3 amino acids: CASSLAWASTSADTQYF. CDR3 bases: TGTGCCAGCAGCTTAGCTTGGGCTAGCACCTCGGCCGATACGCAGTATTTT. The V and J genes are TRBV11-2 and TRBJ2-3; possible D gene TRBD2, 5 bases. Germline CDR1 SGHAT, CDR2 FQNNGV. Trimming removed 1 base from V and 6 bases from J, with 20 bases in between. The CDR3 is 17 amino acids.

The CDR3 nucleotides are TGTGCCAGCAGCCTTGACACCTACCCGAACACTGAAGCTTTCTTT. Encoded protein: CASSLDTYPNTEAFF. This sequence joins TRBV7-6 and TRBJ1-1; D remains ambiguous. Germline CDR1 is SGHVS and CDR2 is FNYEAQ. This CDR3 has 15 residues. Trimming took 5 bases from V and 1 from J, leaving 14 bases between them.

The chain employs TRBV6-5 and TRBJ2-1; 11 positions match TRBD2. CDR3 length: 14 amino acids. The junction had 2 bases not matched to a gene; V was cut back by 6 bases and J by 4 bases. The germline CDR1 and CDR2 sequences are MNHEY and SVGAGI. CDR3 coding DNA: TGTGCCAGCAGCGGGACTAGCGGTTACAATGAGCAGTTCTTC. This sequence encodes CASSGTSGYNEQFF.

The chain carries TRBV9 and TRBJ2-5; tentatively, D is TRBD1 (5 bases). This CDR3 is 14 amino acids long. The germline V and J ends were trimmed by 2 bases and 4 bases, with 12 bases remaining between them. Germline values: CDR1 SGDLS, CDR2 YYNGEE. CDR3 loop: CASSVQDSVETQYF. CDR3 DNA sequence: TGTGCCAGCAGCGTGCAAGACAGCGTAGAGACCCAGTACTTC.